A selection of T cell receptor beta chains follows, all from one sample in a study of T and B cells in COVID-19 patients. Each CDR3 protein is one row after TCRdb ran MiXCR on the multiplex PCR reads. The table has tens of thousands of distinct CDR3 sequences, around a third seen once. The sample consisted of blood. Every receptor here comes from a human donor who had recovered from COVID-19. Each CDR3 is given with its conserved first and last residue. D genes are given only for firm matches. Clone size appears in some rows only: once, few, many, or a class for an expanded clone.

TRBJ2-1,TRBV6-1,-,-,TGTGCCAGCAGTGAAGGTCGGGAGCAGGGACTCTTC,CASSEGREQGLF
TRBJ2-3,TRBV27,TRBD1,many,TGTGCCAGCAGTTTCCCGGGACAGGGAGGGCAGTATTTT,CASSFPGQGGQYF
TRBJ2-5,TRBV27,-,many,TGTGCCAGCAGTTTGGCACAGTCCACTCAAGAGACCCAGTACTTC,CASSLAQSTQETQYF
TRBJ2-1,TRBV7-6,-,many,TGTGCCAGCAGCTCACCTTGGGATGAGCAGTTCTTC,CASSSPWDEQFF
TRBJ2-6,TRBV10-3,TRBD1,-,TGTGCCATCAGTGGCCCCCGGGACAGGGCTCCCTCTGGGGCCAACGTCCTGACTTTC,CAISGPRDRAPSGANVLTF
TRBJ2-1,TRBV15,TRBD1,-,TGTGCCACCTCGAGGGGACAGGACTCAGTGCTCTACAATGAGCAGTTCTTC,CATSRGQDSVLYNEQFF
TRBJ2-3,TRBV7-9,-,-,TGTGCCAGCAGCCCGATTCTTGGAGATACGCAGTATTTT,CASSPILGDTQYF
TRBJ2-5,TRBV7-2,-,-,TGTGCCAGCAGCTTAGGGCTTGCGCCTAAGTACTTC,CASSLGLAPKYF
TRBJ1-1,TRBV4-3,-,-,TGCGCCAGCAGCCAAGAAAGGGCTCTTATCACTGAAGCTTTCTTT,CASSQERALITEAFF
TRBJ2-3,TRBV4-2,-,once,TGTGCCAGCAGCCAAGATGGTAGCGATACGCAGTATTTT,CASSQDGSDTQYF
TRBJ2-7,TRBV6-5,-,few,TGTGCCAGCAGTTACTCGCGACAGGCCTACTCCTACGAGCAGTACTTC,CASSYSRQAYSYEQYF
TRBJ2-2,TRBV24-1,-,few,TGTGCCACCAGTGATTTGACCGGGCCACGGGACACCGGGGAGCTGTTTTTT,CATSDLTGPRDTGELFF
TRBJ2-3,TRBV18,-,medium-sized,TGTGCCAGCTCACCACCGGGGTCCAACACAGATACGCAGTATTTT,CASSPPGSNTDTQYF
TRBJ2-4,TRBV27,-,-,TGTGCCAGCACCGGAGCCCCAAGTAACATTCAGTACTTC,CASTGAPSNIQYF
TRBJ2-2,TRBV20-1,TRBD1,-,TGCAGTGCTAGAGTCGGGACAGGGTCTCCCGGGGAGCTGTTTTTT,CSARVGTGSPGELFF
TRBJ1-5,TRBV4-3,-,-,TGCGCCAGCAGCCAAGAAAGGGGGGCACGGCAGCCCCAGCATTTT,CASSQERGARQPQHF
TRBJ1-2,TRBV19,-,many,TGTGCCAAGAGGGCCACAAACTATGGCTACACCTTC,CAKRATNYGYTF
TRBJ2-7,TRBV5-6,TRBD2,few,TGTGCCAGCAGCAGGACTAGCGGATACTACGAGCAGTACTTC,CASSRTSGYYEQYF
TRBJ1-3,TRBV27,-,-,TGTGCCAGCACTATTAAGGGGGTAGGTGGAAACACCATATATTTT,CASTIKGVGGNTIYF
TRBJ2-1,TRBV5-6,TRBD2,few,TGTGCCAGCAGCTTCGGCGGGGGGGCCCCTTACAATGAGCAGTTCTTC,CASSFGGGAPYNEQFF
TRBJ2-1,TRBV30,TRBD2,-,TGTGCCTGGGAAGAGCTAGCGGGAGGCTACAATGAGCAGTTCTTC,CAWEELAGGYNEQFF
TRBJ2-7,TRBV9,TRBD1,few,TGTGCCAGCAGCTCCCCTTGGACAGGGAGATACGAGCAGTACTTC,CASSSPWTGRYEQYF
TRBJ2-5,TRBV27,TRBD2,few,TGTGCCAGCAGTTTACTAGCGGGGGGGCAGGAGACCCAGTACTTC,CASSLLAGGQETQYF
TRBJ1-6,TRBV27,-,-,TGTGCCAGCAGTGAAGCGCTTAGTTTCCTATCCCTCCACTTT,CASSEALSFLSLHF
TRBJ1-1,TRBV20-1,-,-,TGCAGTGCACTCCTCAAGGGAACTGAAGCTTTCTTT,CSALLKGTEAFF
TRBJ2-2,TRBV19,-,medium-sized,TGTGCCAGTATACAGGGAGGGGGCGGGGAGCTGTTTTTT,CASIQGGGGELFF
TRBJ2-5,TRBV19,-,many,TGTGCCAGTATTGACGGGGTACGGGAGACCCAGTACTTC,CASIDGVRETQYF
TRBJ2-3,TRBV27,-,many,TGTGCCAGCAGTCCCCAGGGGCGGGAGAGTGAAGATACGCAGTATTTT,CASSPQGRESEDTQYF
TRBJ1-6,TRBV6-5,-,-,TGTGCCAGCACCGACGGCGGTGCGGAGAATTCACCCCTCCACTTT,CASTDGGAENSPLHF
TRBJ1-2,TRBV5-6,-,-,TGTGCCAGCAGCACGAACAGGGTCGCTAACTATGGCTACACCTTC,CASSTNRVANYGYTF
TRBJ2-2,TRBV15,-,medium-sized,TGTGCCACCAGCAGAGGGGGGGCTATGACCGGGGAGCTGTTTTTT,CATSRGGAMTGELFF
TRBJ1-4,TRBV10-3,-,-,TGTGCCATCAGTGGAGCGGACGAAAAACTGTTTTTT,CAISGADEKLFF
TRBJ2-1,TRBV7-9,-,-,TGTGCCAGCAGCTGGGTGGGCGAGCAGTTCTTC,CASSWVGEQFF
TRBJ2-2,TRBV12-3/TRBV12-4,-,-,TGTGCCAGCAGTGGCGGGGTTATCACCGGGGAGCTGTTTTTT,CASSGGVITGELFF
TRBJ1-5,TRBV12-3/TRBV12-4,-,-,TGTGCCAGCAGCGACAGGCACAATCAGCCCCAGCATTTT,CASSDRHNQPQHF
TRBJ2-3,TRBV6-1,-,-,TGTGCCAGCAGTGACTACTTCAGTGGGCAAATGACAGATACGCAGTATTTT,CASSDYFSGQMTDTQYF
TRBJ2-5,TRBV5-6,TRBD1,few,TGTGCCAGCAGCTTGGGGACAGGGGGCAGGGAGACCCAGTACTTC,CASSLGTGGRETQYF
TRBJ1-4,TRBV7-6,-,-,TGTGCCAGCAGCTTTAGTTTGACCTCTACCCGGGAAAAACTGTTTTTT,CASSFSLTSTREKLFF
TRBJ2-5,TRBV7-6,-,few,TGTGCCAGCAGCCCAGACCTAGCGCGCCAGACCCAGTACTTC,CASSPDLARQTQYF
TRBJ2-5,TRBV19,TRBD1,many,TGTGCCAGTAGTATGGTGACAGGGGGGCAAGAGACCCAGTACTTC,CASSMVTGGQETQYF
TRBJ2-7,TRBV6-5,-,medium-sized,TGTGCCAGCAGTTTACGGGGCTACGACGAGCAGTACTTC,CASSLRGYDEQYF
TRBJ2-3,TRBV5-6,TRBD1,few,TGTGCCAGCAGTTCCGGGACAGGGGCTCGGGATACGCAGTATTTT,CASSSGTGARDTQYF
TRBJ2-2,TRBV30,-,medium-sized,TGTGCCTGGCGAGAGATTATCGGGGAGCTGTTTTTT,CAWREIIGELFF